Below, 11 T cell receptor beta chains from the same sample are listed, as sequenced in a study of cytomegalovirus exposure and HLA in healthy donors. Use of 60 Vbeta and 13 Jbeta primers characterized the PCR. The method was immunoSEQ multiplex PCR; TCRdb's version includes in-frame clones alone and lacks a portion of them. The table lists fewer than 200,000 clones, about four fifths of them singletons. Material: PBMCs. The receptors originated from a woman in her twenties or thirties in good health and CMV-seropositive.

The chain carries TRBV5-4 and TRBJ2-3; D is undetermined. Germline V gene sequence: CDR1 SGHNT, CDR2 YYREEE (reference sequence). The CDR3 length is 13 residues. The ends were cut back, 3 bases at V and 2 bases at J, with 7 bases in the middle. The CDR3 sequence: CASSSTPTDTQYF. The DNA of the CDR3 is TGTGCCAGCAGCTCGACTCCCACAGATACGCAGTATTTT. Based on the CDR3 plus reference TRBV5-4 and TRBJ2-3, the full variable domain is ETGVTQSPTHLIKTRGQQVTLRCSSQSGHNTVSWYQQALGQGPQFIFQYYREEENGRGNFPPRFSGLQFPNYSSELNVNALELDDSALYLCASSSTPTDTQYFGPGTRLTVL.

A few counts support this clone. The V gene is TRBV4-3, the J gene TRBJ1-3; tentatively, D is TRBD1 (6 bases). Trimming took off 1 base at V and 0 bases at J, with 7 bases between the two ends. The germline V gene encodes CDR1 LGHNA and CDR2 YSLEER. The CDR3 loop spans 15 amino acids. The CDR3 DNA reads as TGCGCCAGCAGCCAAGTGACAGGCTCTGGAAACACCATATATTTT. It translates to CASSQVTGSGNTIYF.

The CDR3 region is CASSTGGSPLHF. In nucleotides, the CDR3 is TGTGCCAGTAGTACCGGCGGATCACCCCTCCACTTT. The J gene is TRBJ1-6, the V gene TRBV19; D unclear. The germline V gene has CDR1 LNHDA and CDR2 SQIVND (reference sequence). CDR3 length: 12 residues. The V end was cut by 4 bases, the J end by 10 bases, with 8 bases between.

This clone was detected only a few times. The chain uses TRBV13 and TRBJ2-7; 9 bases line up with TRBD2. The CDR3 consists of 14 residues. The V and J ends lost 4 bases and 1 base, in that order; junction bases with no gene match: 2. Germline loops: CDR1 PRHDT, CDR2 FYEKMQ (reference sequence). This chain's CDR3 is CASSSGLASYEQYF. The DNA for the CDR3 is TGTGCCAGCAGCTCCGGACTAGCGTCCTACGAGCAGTACTTC.

This clone turned up a few times. This chain links TRBV2 with TRBJ2-2; 9 bases match TRBD2. CDR3 length equals 19 residues. Per germline, CDR1 SNHLY and CDR2 FYNNEI. V was pared by 3 bases and J by 0 bases, with 11 bases of the junction left unmatched. CDR3 residues: CASSELGLSGGANTGELFF. As DNA, the CDR3 is TGTGCCAGCAGTGAGCTCGGCCTTAGCGGGGGCGCGAACACCGGGGAGCTGTTTTTT.

The rearrangement links TRBV27 to TRBJ1-1, with 7 bases identical to TRBD1. CDR3 length: 15 residues. Germline trimming cut 6 bases from V and 1 base from J; bases unmatched to any gene: 8. CDR1 is MNHEY and CDR2 is SMNVEV in the germline V gene (reference sequence). The CDR3 DNA is TGTGCCAGCAGATTTACGGACAGGCCGAACACTGAAGCTTTCTTT. Protein product: CASRFTDRPNTEAFF.

This clone occurred once. The rearrangement links TRBV29-1 to TRBJ1-5; D remains ambiguous. Germline CDR1 SQVTM, CDR2 ANQGSEA. The CDR3 is 12 residues long. Trimming shortened V by 5 bases and J by 5 bases, and 10 bases separated the two germline ends. CDR3 residues: CSVQVGDQPQHF. For the CDR3, the DNA is TGCAGCGTTCAGGTCGGCGATCAGCCCCAGCATTTT. Together with reference TRBV29-1 and TRBJ1-5, the CDR3 gives the full variable domain: SAVISQKPSRDICQRGTSLTIQCQVDSQVTMMFWYRQQPGQSLTLIATANQGSEATYESGFVIDKFPISRPNLTFSTLTVSNMSPEDSSIYLCSVQVGDQPQHFGDGTRLSIL.

This sequence joins TRBV21-1 and TRBJ2-5; TRBD1, the table's D call, was not compared with the DNA. TRBV21-1 is shown as a pseudogene. The CDR3 spans 13 residues. In DNA, the CDR3 is TGTGCCAGCAGCAAGCACAGGGAAGAGACCCAGTACTTC. It codes for CASSKHREETQYF.

The rearrangement joins TRBV2 to TRBJ1-2; D is possibly TRBD1 (6 bases). CDR1 and CDR2 from the germline V gene are SNHLY and FYNNEI. Trimming removed 6 bases at V and 8 bases at J, with 10 bases between. This CDR3 comprises 11 residues. CDR3 nucleotide sequence: TGTGCCAGCAGGAGGGGGTCCGGCTACACCTTC. This sequence encodes CASRRGSGYTF.

This chain connects TRBV29-1 to TRBJ2-7, with 7 bases matching TRBD1. The V gene's germline CDR1 is SQVTM and CDR2 ANQGSEA. V lost 6 bases, J lost 1 base, and 9 bases stayed unmatched. The CDR3 extends over 14 amino acids. The CDR3 sequence is CSVSGQVLSYEQYF. CDR3 nucleotide sequence: TGCAGCGTCTCCGGACAGGTTTTATCCTACGAGCAGTACTTC.

The J gene is TRBJ2-1, the V gene TRBV5-1; 8 bases are a match to TRBD2. This CDR3 has 15 residues. Germline CDR1 reads SGHRS; CDR2 reads YFSETQ. V was clipped by 1 base and J by 3 bases; unmatched bases: 3. As DNA, the CDR3 is TGCGCCAGCAGCTTGATAGCGGGGATCTACAATGAGCAGTTCTTC. This gives the protein CASSLIAGIYNEQFF. The full variable domain, in which reference TRBV5-1 and TRBJ2-1 provide the parts outside the CDR3, is KAGVTQTPRYLIKTRGQQVTLSCSPISGHRSVSWYQQTPGQGLQFLFEYFSETQRNKGNFPGRFSGRQFSNSRSEMNVSTLELGDSALYLCASSLIAGIYNEQFFGPGTRLTVL.